These T cell receptor beta chains were read from a single sample in a study of vaccination and CD4 T cells after COVID-19. TCRdb recomputed calls from the PCR reads with MiXCR, one row per CDR3 protein. Here the sample spans 20,000 to 25,000 distinct CDR3 sequences, about 40% being singletons. Their recognized antigens are unknown. The sample was CD4+ T cells from blood, cultured in vitro. These receptors all come from a human donor who had recovered from COVID-19. The CDR3 runs from the conserved cysteine through the conserved F or W. The order of the fields is D gene, V gene, clone size, J gene, CDR3 protein, CDR3 DNA. The D gene is left open where the match is weak. Size tells how often a clone was seen (once, few, many) or the class of an expanded clone, and some rows leave it out.

NA	TRBV11-2	few	TRBJ2-5	CASSTPRRRLTQETQYF	TGTGCCAGCAGCACCCCTCGAAGGAGGCTGACACAAGAGACCCAGTACTTC
TRBD2	TRBV20-1	NA	TRBJ2-1	CSARGTSGGNEQFF	TGCAGTGCTAGGGGGACTAGCGGGGGAAATGAGCAGTTCTTC
TRBD1	TRBV19	few	TRBJ1-2	CASSADRGYIGYTF	TGTGCCAGTAGTGCCGACAGGGGGTATATTGGCTACACCTTC
TRBD2	TRBV15	few	TRBJ2-3	CATSVTSGRAVTDTQYF	TGTGCCACCAGCGTCACTAGCGGGAGGGCTGTCACAGATACGCAGTATTTT
NA	TRBV7-3	few	TRBJ2-3	CASRTGPSVDTQYF	TGTGCCAGCAGAACGGGACCATCGGTGGATACGCAGTATTTT
NA	TRBV28	NA	TRBJ1-3	CASTGSRSGNTIYF	TGTGCCAGCACCGGCAGCCGCTCTGGAAACACCATATATTTT
TRBD1	TRBV5-6	NA	TRBJ2-7	CASRDRQGDYEQYF	TGTGCCAGCAGAGATCGACAGGGGGACTACGAGCAGTACTTC
NA	TRBV2	NA	TRBJ1-2	CASSPGTLGSGYTF	TGTGCCAGCAGTCCCGGGACTTTAGGCTCTGGCTACACCTTC
TRBD2	TRBV5-4	NA	TRBJ2-7	CASSSKDSGKSYEQYF	TGTGCCAGCAGCTCCAAAGATAGCGGGAAATCCTACGAGCAGTACTTC
NA	TRBV24-1	NA	TRBJ1-1	CATEGDTEAFF	TGTGCCACCGAAGGGGACACTGAAGCTTTCTTT
TRBD1	TRBV4-3	NA	TRBJ2-1	CASSRDRGLDEQFF	TGCGCCAGCAGCAGGGACAGGGGGCTTGATGAGCAGTTCTTC
TRBD2	TRBV5-1	NA	TRBJ2-5	CASSFNPGRGETQYF	TGCGCCAGCAGCTTTAATCCAGGGAGGGGAGAGACCCAGTACTTC
TRBD1	TRBV27	few	TRBJ2-7	CASSLAPIGQGVSYEQYF	TGTGCCAGCAGTTTAGCCCCGATCGGACAGGGGGTCTCGTACGAGCAGTACTTC
NA	TRBV9	few	TRBJ1-1	CASRDDEAFF	TGTGCCAGCAGGGACGATGAAGCTTTCTTT
NA	TRBV10-2	few	TRBJ1-1	CASSELGENTEAFF	TGCGCCAGCAGTGAGCTGGGGGAGAACACTGAAGCTTTCTTT
NA	TRBV2	NA	TRBJ2-7	CAGRTVKGYEQYF	TGTGCCGGGAGGACAGTAAAAGGGTACGAGCAGTACTTC
TRBD1	TRBV19	NA	TRBJ1-1	CASTGQFTEAFF	TGTGCCAGTACGGGACAGTTCACTGAAGCTTTCTTT
TRBD2	TRBV20-1	NA	TRBJ2-7	CSAQTASGRGEQYF	TGCAGTGCGCAGACGGCTAGCGGGAGAGGCGAGCAGTACTTC
NA	TRBV4-2	NA	TRBJ1-6	CASSYKDQGSYSPLHF	TGTGCCAGCAGCTACAAGGATCAGGGATCTTATTCACCCCTCCACTTT
NA	TRBV6-5	NA	TRBJ1-5	CASSYGGFGRNQPQHF	TGTGCCAGCAGTTACGGGGGTTTTGGTCGCAATCAGCCCCAGCATTTT
NA	TRBV10-3	few	TRBJ2-7	CAISDALAIRYEQYF	TGTGCCATCAGTGATGCGCTAGCGATCCGCTACGAGCAGTACTTC
TRBD1	TRBV7-9	few	TRBJ1-1	CASKERQGSEAFF	TGTGCCAGCAAGGAACGACAGGGTAGTGAAGCTTTCTTT
NA	TRBV19	NA	TRBJ2-1	CASRPDSLGNYNEQFF	TGTGCCAGTAGACCAGACAGTCTCGGGAACTACAATGAGCAGTTCTTC
NA	TRBV20-1	NA	TRBJ2-3	CSARMSKTQYF	TGCAGTGCTAGAATGAGCAAAACGCAGTATTTT
NA	TRBV2	few	TRBJ2-7	CASRETGYEQYF	TGTGCCAGCAGAGAGACAGGCTACGAGCAGTACTTC
NA	TRBV15	NA	TRBJ2-6	CATSRVYAPFSGANVLTF	TGTGCCACCAGCAGGGTTTACGCTCCTTTCTCTGGGGCCAACGTCCTGACTTTC